This T cell receptor (beta chain) appears in the sequencing data of a study of blood T cell repertoires in COVID-19. Turning to the study itself: Sources were T cells, B-cell-depleted T cells, or PBMCs; the material itself was cDNA or gDNA.

Only one count was recorded for this clone. CDR3 length: 18 residues. Between the trimmed V and J ends, which lost 4 bases and 3 bases, there was a span of 24 bases. Germline V CDR1 and CDR2: PRHDT, FYEKMQ (reference sequence). Measured with immunoSEQ multiplex PCR; TCRdb has only the in-frame clones, and not every one. The table lists some 270,000 clones, 70% to 90% of them singletons, with more than 4% in the top ten. This clonotype was sampled from a woman in her 30s who had recovered from COVID-19. The sample consisted of PBMCs or T cells enriched from blood (not recorded which). V is TRBV13 and J is TRBJ2-5; tentatively, D is TRBD1 (5 bases). In nucleotides, the CDR3 is TGTGCCAGCAGCTACGCCGATCGCACTGGGGCCCCGGAAGAGACCCAGTACTTC. Amino acids: CASSYADRTGAPEETQYF. The complete variable domain, with remaining parts taken from reference TRBV13 and TRBJ2-5, reads AAGVIQSPRHLIKEKRETATLKCYPIPRHDTVYWYQQGPGQDPQFLISFYEKMQSDKGSIPDRFSAQQFSDYHSELNMSSLELGDSALYFCASSYADRTGAPEETQYFGPGTRLLVL.